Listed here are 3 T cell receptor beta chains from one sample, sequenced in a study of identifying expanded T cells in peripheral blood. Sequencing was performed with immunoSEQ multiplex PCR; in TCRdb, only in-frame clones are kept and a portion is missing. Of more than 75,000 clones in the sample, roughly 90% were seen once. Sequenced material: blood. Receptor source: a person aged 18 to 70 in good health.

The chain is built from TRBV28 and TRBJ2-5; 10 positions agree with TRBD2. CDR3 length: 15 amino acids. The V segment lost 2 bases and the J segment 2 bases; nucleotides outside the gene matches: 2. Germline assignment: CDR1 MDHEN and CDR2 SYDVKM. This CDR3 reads CASSLASGSQETQYF. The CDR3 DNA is TGTGCCAGCAGTTTAGCTAGCGGGAGTCAAGAGACCCAGTACTTC.

The CDR3 nucleotides are TGTGCCAGCACTTCCGGGACTAGTAATGAGCAGTTCTTC. This encodes CASTSGTSNEQFF. The chain has TRBV2 and TRBJ2-1; 8 nucleotides match TRBD2. Germline CDR1 reads SNHLY; CDR2 reads FYNNEI. This CDR3 comprises 13 residues. The V segment lost 7 bases and the J segment 7 bases; nucleotides outside the gene matches: 6.

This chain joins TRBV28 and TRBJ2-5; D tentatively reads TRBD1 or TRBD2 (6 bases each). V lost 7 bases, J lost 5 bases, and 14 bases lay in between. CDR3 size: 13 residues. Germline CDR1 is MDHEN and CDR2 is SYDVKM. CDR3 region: CASNRGGLETQYF. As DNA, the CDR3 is TGTGCCAGCAACCGAGGGGGGCTCGAGACCCAGTACTTC.